Below are 5 T cell receptor beta chains sequenced from a single sample in a study of tumor-infiltrating lymphocytes in primary liver carcinoma (dated by TCRdb to about 2017). These reads were obtained on an Illumina HiSeq 2500. Using a constant-region primer and ProtoScript II reverse transcriptase, TCRbeta-specific cDNA was reverse-transcribed from 500 to 650 ng total RNA. Three nested multiplex PCR rounds, following a slightly modified ARM-PCR procedure, were used to build the TCRbeta libraries. Multiplex TRBV1-TRBV30 forward primers and a Cbeta reverse primer were used in the first two PCR rounds, each of which was run for around 10 cycles. TCRdb redid the processing of the public reads, applying fastp at Q25 and MiXCR, and retained in-frame beta chains. A single entry per CDR3 protein holds the most common genes and DNA from its merged rows. The sample profile shows over 250,000 distinct CDR3 sequences; roughly 60% of them were found once. Approximately 15% of the sample goes to the ten largest clones.

RNA from unsorted whole blood was extracted with TRIzol reagent, and germline DNA was obtained with the DNeasy Blood & Tissue kit. The specimen was peripheral blood. The receptors were sampled from a woman aged 25 to 39 with primary liver carcinoma and hepatitis B virus infection.

Notes on this clonotype: A read error may produce the germline difference seen at one junction end. This chain connects TRBV11-2 to TRBJ2-7; 7 bases align to TRBD2. Per germline, CDR1 SGHAT and CDR2 FQNNGV. This CDR3 has 15 residues. CDR3 protein: CASSLEGAGSHEHYF. The CDR3 DNA sequence: TGTGCCAGCAGCTTAGAGGGAGCGGGATCACACGAGCACTACTTC.

This clonotype was seen repeatedly, ten times or more. The CDR3 DNA sequence: TGTGCCAGCAGCCTAGGGGGGACTCGGGAGTTCTTC. Residues: CASSLGGTREFF. This chain links TRBV12-3 or TRBV12-4 with TRBJ2-1, with D possibly being TRBD1 or TRBD2 (6 bases each). V was clipped by 6 bases and J by 14 bases, with 17 bases between them. The CDR3 runs 12 residues.

This chain uses TRBV12-3 or TRBV12-4 with TRBJ2-7; D unresolved. CDR3 size: 13 residues. The germline V and J ends were trimmed by 8 bases and 0 bases, with 11 bases remaining between them. The chain's CDR3 is CASSKGPSYEQYF. DNA of the CDR3: TGTGCCAGCTCCAAGGGCCCCTCCTACGAGCAGTACTTC.

For this clonotype: This clone may be a read error of a much larger clone one base away. This chain joins TRBV6-5 and TRBJ2-5, with TRBD2 matching over 7 bases. CDR3 length: 14 amino acids. Looked up from germline, CDR1 is MNHEY and CDR2 is SVGAGI. The ends lost 7 bases at V and 3 bases at J; junction bases unmatched: 8. CDR3 bases: TGTGCCAGCACCCAGCGGGATCGGGAAGAGACCCAGTACTTC. Protein: CASTQRDREETQYF.

J is TRBJ2-2 and V is TRBV28; possible D gene TRBD2, 6 bases. This CDR3 region has 14 residues. Germline V gene lookup returns CDR1 MDHEN and CDR2 SYDVKM. V was cut by 5 bases and J by 3 bases, with 10 bases left in between. CDR3 protein: CASSPGEDTGELFF. The CDR3 DNA sequence: TGTGCCAGCAGTCCGGGGGAGGACACCGGGGAGCTGTTTTTT.